Following are 13 T cell receptor beta chains from one sample sequenced in a study of cytomegalovirus exposure and HLA in healthy donors. Vbeta (60) and Jbeta (13) primers were used in the PCR. The table came from immunoSEQ multiplex PCR; TCRdb's copy has only in-frame clones and leaves some out. The repertoire holds more than 95,000 clones, with 70% to 80% as singletons. The source material was PBMCs. Receptor source: a man aged 30 to 45 in good health and CMV-seronegative.

In this sample, this clone turned up a few times. CDR3 coding DNA: TGTGCCAGCAGCCCGGGGAGGGAGAAACTGTTTTTT. This encodes CASSPGREKLFF. The chain couples TRBV5-8 to TRBJ1-4; D not resolved. Trimming took off 4 bases at V and 11 bases at J, with 12 bases between the two ends. The CDR3 is made up of 12 amino acids. Looked up from germline, CDR1 is SGHTS and CDR2 is YDEGEE.

The rearrangement uses TRBV10-3 and TRBJ1-1; D gene ambiguous. Germline assignment: CDR1 ENHRY and CDR2 SYGVKD. The CDR3 loop spans 11 amino acids. V was clipped by 4 bases and J by 5 bases, with 5 bases between them. Here the CDR3 reads CAISGGTEAFF. CDR3 nucleotides: TGTGCCATCAGTGGCGGGACTGAAGCTTTCTTT.

This clone was counted a few times. This chain joins TRBV6-6 and TRBJ2-3, with 11 bases aligning to TRBD2. The CDR3 is made up of 16 amino acids. The V segment lost 6 bases and the J segment 1 base; nucleotides outside the gene matches: 6. Germline CDR1 is MNHNY and CDR2 is SVGAGI (reference sequence). The chain's CDR3 is CASRTLGLAGTDTQYF. The CDR3 DNA follows: TGTGCCAGCAGGACCCTGGGACTAGCGGGCACAGATACGCAGTATTTT.

The J gene is TRBJ2-1, the V gene TRBV7-8; D ambiguous. The CDR3 has 13 residues. Germline CDR1 reads SGHVS; CDR2 reads FQNEAQ. Trimming removed 1 base at V and 10 bases at J, with 11 bases between. The CDR3 sequence: CASSLGGVAEQFF. The CDR3 DNA reads TGTGCCAGCAGCTTAGGAGGAGTTGCAGAGCAGTTCTTC.

The rearrangement joins TRBV19 to TRBJ1-5; no definite D call. The CDR3 runs 13 residues. The ends were cut back, 4 bases at V and 3 bases at J, with 7 bases in the middle. Germline V gene data show CDR1 as LNHDA and CDR2 as SQIVND (reference sequence). CDR3 loop: CASSREFNQPQHF. The CDR3 nucleotides read TGTGCCAGTAGTAGGGAGTTCAATCAGCCCCAGCATTTT.

V usage is TRBV7-8 and J usage is TRBJ2-7, with a tentative D call TRBD1 (6 bases). Germline V lookup: CDR1 SGHVS, CDR2 FQNEAQ. Trimming removed 5 bases from V and 3 bases from J, with 11 bases in between. The CDR3 has 13 amino acids. CDR3 sequence reads: CASSPDSFYEQYF. The DNA for the CDR3 is TGTGCCAGCAGCCCGGACAGCTTCTACGAGCAGTACTTC.

This clone has more than one count but fewer than ten. This rearrangement joins TRBV5-6 to TRBJ2-7, with no clear D. V lost 6 bases, J lost 3 bases, and 7 bases lay in between. The CDR3 runs to 11 residues. Germline V gives CDR1 SGHDT, CDR2 YYEEEE. CDR3 sequence (DNA): TGTGCCAGCACGCCCGGCTACGAGCAGTACTTC. Residues: CASTPGYEQYF.

This clone has only a few counts. This sequence joins TRBV5-1 and TRBJ2-2; D gene ambiguous. Germline V CDR1 and CDR2: SGHRS, YFSETQ. V gave up 0 bases and J gave up 0 bases, with 6 bases separating them. This CDR3 is 15 amino acids long. The CDR3 loop is CASSLDQSNTGELFF. In DNA, the CDR3 is TGCGCCAGCAGCTTGGATCAATCGAACACCGGGGAGCTGTTTTTT.

The genes are TRBV7-9 and TRBJ2-7; TRBD1 aligns across 8 bases. Germline V gives CDR1 SEHNR, CDR2 FQNEAQ (reference sequence). This CDR3 contains 14 residues. J lost 2 bases, V lost 0 bases, and 0 bases had no gene match. CDR3 residues: CASSLATGAYEQYF. In nucleotides, the CDR3 is TGTGCCAGCAGCTTAGCGACAGGGGCCTACGAGCAGTACTTC. Full variable domain (rest looked up from reference TRBV7-9 and TRBJ2-7): DTGVSQNPRHKITKRGQNVTFRCDPISEHNRLYWYRQTLGQGPEFLTYFQNEAQLEKSRLLSDRFSAERPKGSFSTLEIQRTEQGDSAMYLCASSLATGAYEQYFGPGTRLTVT.

The rearrangement joins TRBV5-1 to TRBJ2-7, with 8 bases matching TRBD1. After removal of 4 bases from V and 6 bases from J, the junction contained 9 bases not matched to a gene. The V gene's germline CDR1 is SGHRS and CDR2 YFSETQ. This CDR3 has 14 residues. The CDR3 bases are TGCGCCAGCAGCCTGGCAGGGACAGGTGGCGAGCAGTACTTC. Its protein is CASSLAGTGGEQYF.

The rearrangement joins TRBV15 to TRBJ1-1; D gene ambiguous. Germline lookup yields CDR1 LNHNV and CDR2 YYDKDF (reference sequence). The V and J ends lost 0 bases and 1 base respectively, with 9 bases between them. CDR3 length: 15 amino acids. The CDR3 region has the DNA TGTGCCACCAGCAGAGATGTGGAGAGGAACACTGAAGCTTTCTTT. Translation: CATSRDVERNTEAFF.

The rearrangement links TRBV7-9 to TRBJ2-3; no firm D call. Germline-derived CDR1 and CDR2 are SEHNR and FQNEAQ (reference sequence). CDR3 length equals 15 residues. Trimming left V 1 base short and J 2 bases short, with 10 bases between. The CDR3 bases are TGTGCCAGCAGCTTAGGATTTCGGTCCACAGATACGCAGTATTTT. Protein sequence: CASSLGFRSTDTQYF.

The genes are TRBV5-1 and TRBJ1-1, with a tentative D call TRBD1 (6 bases). Looked up from germline, CDR1 is SGHRS and CDR2 is YFSETQ. Trimming removed 7 bases at V and 1 base at J, with 17 bases between. The CDR3 consists of 15 residues. The CDR3 DNA is TGCGCCAGCTCCCGGTCGGGGGGCGAGAACACTGAAGCTTTCTTT. Translation gives CASSRSGGENTEAFF.